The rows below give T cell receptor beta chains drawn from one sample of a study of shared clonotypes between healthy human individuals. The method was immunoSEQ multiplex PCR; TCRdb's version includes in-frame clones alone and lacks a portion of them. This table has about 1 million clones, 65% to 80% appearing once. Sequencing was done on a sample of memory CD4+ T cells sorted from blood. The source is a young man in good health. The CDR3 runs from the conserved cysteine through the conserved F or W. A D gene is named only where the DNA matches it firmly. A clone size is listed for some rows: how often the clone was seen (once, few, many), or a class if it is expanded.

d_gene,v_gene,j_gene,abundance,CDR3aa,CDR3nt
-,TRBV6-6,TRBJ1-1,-,CASSYQDGEAFF,TGTGCCAGCAGTTACCAGGACGGTGAAGCTTTCTTT
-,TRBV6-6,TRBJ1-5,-,CASTPSQYSNQPQHF,TGTGCCAGCACCCCGTCACAATACAGCAATCAGCCCCAGCATTTT
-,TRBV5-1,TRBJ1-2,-,CASSLSLDMRYTF,TGCGCCAGCAGCTTGTCCCTTGATATGCGCTACACCTTC
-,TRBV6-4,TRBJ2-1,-,CASARDGAFSEQFF,TGTGCCAGCGCACGAGATGGGGCGTTCAGTGAGCAGTTCTTC
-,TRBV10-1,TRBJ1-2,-,CASSPERAGGYTF,TGCGCCAGCAGCCCCGAGAGGGCGGGCGGCTACACCTTC
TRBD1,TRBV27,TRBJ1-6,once,CASHSGTGNSPLHF,TGTGCCAGTCACTCAGGGACAGGGAATTCACCCCTCCACTTT
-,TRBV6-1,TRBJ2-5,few,CASAGGRETQYF,TGTGCCAGTGCCGGGGGGCGTGAGACCCAGTACTTC
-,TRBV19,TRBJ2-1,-,CASRSEGPSSYNEQFF,TGTGCCAGTAGGAGCGAGGGACCGAGCTCCTACAATGAGCAGTTCTTC
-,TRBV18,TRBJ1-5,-,CASSPPGGGNQPQHF,TGTGCCAGCTCACCACCAGGAGGGGGCAATCAGCCCCAGCATTTT
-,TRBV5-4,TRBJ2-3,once,CASSLEASTSTDTQYF,TGTGCCAGCAGCTTGGAGGCGAGTACTAGCACAGATACGCAGTATTTT
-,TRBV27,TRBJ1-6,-,CASRAGPPSPLHF,TGTGCCAGCAGAGCGGGCCCCCCTTCACCCCTCCACTTT
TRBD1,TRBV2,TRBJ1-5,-,CASSELPQGRGLRQPQHF,TGTGCCAGCAGTGAACTTCCTCAGGGCAGGGGGCTTCGGCAGCCCCAGCATTTT
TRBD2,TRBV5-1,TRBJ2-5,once,CASSPGLAAPQETQYF,TGCGCCAGCAGCCCGGGACTAGCAGCCCCCCAGGAGACCCAGTACTTC
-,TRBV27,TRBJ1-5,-,CASQNTQGSNQPQHF,TGTGCCAGCCAGAACACTCAGGGGAGCAATCAGCCCCAGCATTTT